The clone carrying this T cell receptor (beta chain) was detected ten times or more. Amplification of TCR beta CDR3 regions used RNA as the template. The HTBI primer set served for first-round RT-PCR of the TCR CDR3. TCRdb redid the calling of the multiplex PCR reads with MiXCR, one entry per CDR3 protein. Here the sample spans 700,000 or so distinct CDR3 sequences, about 15% being singletons. The data are from a study of T cells in Graves' hyperthyroidism and ophthalmopathy. Across the whole study: Peripheral blood draws took place at initial diagnosis, ahead of any treatment.

In germline, CDR1 is KGHDR, CDR2 SFDVKD. The length of the CDR3 is 14 residues. Germline trimming cut 5 bases from V and 1 base from J; bases unmatched to any gene: 3. Graves' hyperthyroidism was deemed stable absent ophthalmopathy progression within 18 months. The diagnostic basis comprised clinical symptoms, serum thyroxine and TRAb, thyroid ultrasound and orbital computed tomography. The TCR originated in a man aged 18 to 30 with Graves' hyperthyroidism. The rearrangement joins TRBV24-1 to TRBJ1-1; 7 nucleotides line up with TRBD1. Sequenced material: blood. In DNA, the CDR3 is TGTGCCACCAGTGGGACAGGAGAGAACACTGAAGCTTTCTTT. Translating gives CATSGTGENTEAFF.